The rows below give T cell receptor beta chains drawn from one sample of a study of Graves' ophthalmopathy and Graves' hyperthyroidism. TCRdb re-derived calls from the multiplex PCR reads in MiXCR, one entry per CDR3 protein. The sample has about 620,000 distinct CDR3 sequences, about a fifth seen once. Sequencing was performed on peripheral blood. The source is a woman under 30 with stable Graves' hyperthyroidism. Some clones in this sample may be carry-over from other donors' samples. Both conserved end residues are part of each CDR3. D genes are given only for firm matches. Clone sizes are given selectively: once, few, many, or a class where the clone is expanded.

>TRBV12-3/TRBV12-4|.|TRBJ2-7|.
CASSFAAGVYEQYF
TGTGCCAGCAGTTTCGCGGCCGGGGTTTACGAGCAGTACTTC
>TRBV6-1|TRBD1|TRBJ2-4|.
CASSPSRDSQNIQYF
TGTGCCAGCAGTCCAAGCCGGGACAGCCAAAACATTCAGTACTTC
>TRBV18|.|TRBJ2-2|few
CASSVIDDTGELVF
TGTGCCAGCTCGGTCATTGACGACACCGGGGAGCTGGTTTTT
>TRBV4-1|TRBD1|TRBJ2-7|.
CASSPNRGNEQYF
TGCGCCAGCAGCCCGAACAGGGGAAACGAGCAGTACTTC
>TRBV5-1|TRBD1|TRBJ1-2|many
CASSLEYGGQGIYGYTF
TGCGCCAGCAGCTTGGAATACGGGGGACAGGGGATCTATGGCTACACCTTC
>TRBV7-2|.|TRBJ1-5|many
CASSFSGTGSQPQHF
TGTGCCAGCAGCTTTAGTGGTACAGGGTCTCAGCCCCAGCATTTT
>TRBV19|.|TRBJ2-2|many
CASSIGRNTGELFF
TGTGCCAGTAGTATAGGCCGGAACACCGGGGAGCTGTTTTTT
>TRBV12-3/TRBV12-4|.|TRBJ2-7|many
CASVLGNEQYF
TGTGCCAGCGTACTGGGCAACGAGCAGTACTTC
>TRBV13|TRBD1|TRBJ1-1|many
CASSSQGVGDEAFF
TGTGCCAGCAGCTCCCAGGGGGTGGGAGACGAAGCTTTCTTT
>TRBV6-1|.|TRBJ1-1|many
CASTDGLNTEAFF
TGTGCCAGCACGGACGGATTGAACACTGAAGCTTTCTTT
>TRBV18|.|TRBJ2-5|.
CASSPATHLETQYF
TGTGCCAGCTCACCAGCGACCCACCTGGAGACCCAGTACTTC
>TRBV7-2|.|TRBJ1-1|many
CASSRGETEAFF
TGTGCCAGCAGCCGAGGGGAAACTGAAGCTTTCTTT
>TRBV3-1|.|TRBJ2-7|many
CASTTRDHEQYF
TGTGCCAGCACCACCAGGGACCACGAGCAGTACTTC
>TRBV28|TRBD2|TRBJ2-4|.
CASSPTEAGASNIQYF
TGTGCCAGCAGTCCGACGGAAGCGGGGGCCTCAAACATTCAGTACTTC
>TRBV20-1|.|TRBJ2-7|many
CSAGGTAYEQYF
TGCAGTGCTGGGGGGACAGCCTACGAGCAGTACTTC
>TRBV28|.|TRBJ2-2|.
CANRYTGPPNTGELFF
TGTGCCAACCGGTATACGGGACCCCCGAACACCGGGGAGCTGTTTTTT
>TRBV6-1|.|TRBJ2-4|many
CASRVAKNIQYF
TGTGCCAGCAGGGTGGCCAAAAACATTCAGTACTTC
>TRBV12-3/TRBV12-4|.|TRBJ2-7|.
CASSLALIYEQYF
TGTGCCAGCAGTTTAGCGCTCATCTACGAGCAGTACTTC
>TRBV11-2|.|TRBJ1-5|many
CASSLGASGGSQHF
TGTGCCAGCAGCTTAGGGGCCAGCGGGGGGTCCCAGCATTTT
>TRBV6-1|.|TRBJ2-7|.
CASSDWSSSYEQYF
TGTGCCAGCAGTGATTGGTCCAGCTCCTACGAGCAGTACTTC
>TRBV30|TRBD1|TRBJ1-2|many
CAWTGQTNYGYTF
TGTGCCTGGACGGGACAGACTAACTATGGCTACACCTTC
>TRBV6-1|TRBD1|TRBJ1-2|.
CASSFLYRGSDGYTF
TGTGCCAGCAGCTTTTTGTACAGGGGATCGGATGGCTACACCTTC
>TRBV28|.|TRBJ2-5|.
CASIPQGPRTGETQYF
TGTGCCAGCATCCCGCAGGGGCCGCGAACCGGAGAGACCCAGTACTTC
>TRBV12-3/TRBV12-4|TRBD2|TRBJ2-1|many
CASSLYHLGLAEPSSYNEQFF
TGTGCCAGCAGTTTATATCATCTGGGACTAGCGGAACCAAGCTCCTACAATGAGCAGTTCTTC
>TRBV7-2|.|TRBJ1-2|many
CASSSYREGNYGYTF
TGTGCCAGCAGCTCGTACAGGGAAGGCAACTATGGCTACACCTTC
>TRBV9|TRBD2|TRBJ2-7|many
CASSVGLADLEQYF
TGTGCCAGCAGCGTAGGACTAGCGGACCTGGAGCAGTACTTC
>TRBV11-2|TRBD2|TRBJ2-7|.
CASSSYSTSGAYEQYF
TGTGCCAGCAGCTCCTACTCGACTAGCGGGGCATACGAGCAGTACTTC
>TRBV27|.|TRBJ2-7|many
CASRGPRSYEQYF
TGTGCCAGCAGGGGACCCCGGTCCTACGAGCAGTACTTC
>TRBV6-2/TRBV6-3|.|TRBJ2-7|many
CAILCGALTYEQYF
TGTGCCATCCTATGCGGGGCCCTAACCTACGAGCAGTACTTC
>TRBV28|.|TRBJ1-1|many
CASTAGARNTEAFF
TGTGCCAGCACCGCGGGGGCGCGGAACACTGAAGCTTTCTTT
>TRBV20-1|.|TRBJ2-7|many
CSATASYEQYF
TGCAGTGCTACAGCCTCCTACGAGCAGTACTTC
>TRBV20-1|TRBD1|TRBJ1-1|many
CSARAGGGAEAFF
TGCAGTGCTAGAGCAGGGGGAGGCGCTGAAGCTTTCTTT
>TRBV12-3/TRBV12-4|TRBD1|TRBJ1-5|many
CASSDRGYQPQHF
TGTGCCAGCAGTGACAGGGGGTACCAGCCCCAGCATTTT
>TRBV6-1|TRBD1|TRBJ2-5|.
CASNLQGDSETQYF
TGTGCCAGCAATCTACAGGGGGATTCGGAGACCCAGTACTTC
>TRBV3-1|TRBD1|TRBJ1-1|.
CASSQRQGRDTEAFF
TGTGCCAGCAGCCAACGACAGGGGAGGGACACTGAAGCTTTCTTT
>TRBV29-1|TRBD1|TRBJ1-2|.
CSVGGQAPTYGYTF
TGCAGCGTTGGCGGACAGGCCCCAACCTATGGCTACACCTTC
>TRBV6-4|.|TRBJ1-1|.
CASSAEGTTEAFF
TGTGCCAGCAGTGCCGAGGGGACGACTGAAGCTTTCTTT
>TRBV5-4|.|TRBJ2-5|many
CASSFQGGTETQYF
TGTGCCAGCAGCTTTCAGGGGGGAACAGAGACCCAGTACTTC
>TRBV10-3|TRBD1|TRBJ1-6|many
CAITDRGGSPLHF
TGTGCCATCACCGACAGGGGTGGCTCACCCCTCCACTTT
>TRBV6-5|.|TRBJ2-2|many
CASSGGGHNIPGELFF
TGTGCCAGCAGCGGAGGGGGACACAACATTCCCGGGGAGCTGTTTTTT
>TRBV19|.|TRBJ2-5|.
CASSWGPDGQETQYF
TGTGCCAGTAGTTGGGGGCCGGACGGTCAAGAGACCCAGTACTTC
>TRBV20-1|TRBD1|TRBJ1-1|.
CSAIYFQGAYTEAFF
TGCAGTGCAATATATTTCCAGGGGGCCTACACTGAAGCTTTCTTT
>TRBV6-1|TRBD1|TRBJ1-5|.
CASERQGVPYSNQPQHF
TGTGCCAGCGAACGACAGGGGGTCCCTTATAGCAATCAGCCCCAGCATTTT
>TRBV6-1|TRBD2|TRBJ2-5|many
CASEPASGVEETQYF
TGTGCCAGCGAACCGGCTAGCGGGGTGGAAGAGACCCAGTACTTC
>TRBV12-3/TRBV12-4|TRBD1|TRBJ1-1|many
CASSWGQSSTEAFF
TGTGCCAGCAGTTGGGGACAGAGTAGCACTGAAGCTTTCTTT
>TRBV11-2|.|TRBJ2-7|many
CASSLALGGYEQYF
TGTGCCAGCAGCTTAGCCTTGGGTGGTTACGAGCAGTACTTC
>TRBV2|.|TRBJ1-5|.
CASSDPYSNQPQHF
TGTGCCAGCAGCGACCCCTATAGCAATCAGCCCCAGCATTTT
>TRBV20-1|TRBD2|TRBJ2-3|.
CSASRPSGSTDTQYF
TGCAGTGCTAGCCGGCCTAGCGGGAGCACAGATACGCAGTATTTT
>TRBV11-2|TRBD2|TRBJ2-7|many
CASSLIAGGPTYEQYF
TGTGCCAGCAGCTTAATAGCGGGGGGCCCCACCTACGAGCAGTACTTC
>TRBV28|TRBD1|TRBJ1-5|many
CASSSGGLSNQPQHF
TGTGCCAGCAGTTCAGGGGGCTTGAGCAATCAGCCCCAGCATTTT
>TRBV5-8|.|TRBJ1-1|many
CASSPVALREAFF
TGTGCCAGCAGCCCGGTGGCTTTGAGGGAAGCTTTCTTT
>TRBV28|.|TRBJ2-5|.
CASSSNRNLGAGWETQYF
TGTGCCAGCAGTTCAAACCGCAATCTCGGGGCAGGGTGGGAGACCCAGTACTTC
>TRBV14|.|TRBJ2-7|many
CASSQEYSWVSYEQYF
TGTGCCAGCAGCCAAGAGTACAGTTGGGTCTCCTACGAGCAGTACTTC
>TRBV5-4|.|TRBJ1-3|many
CASSGTTNTGNTIYF
TGTGCCAGCAGCGGGACAACGAACACTGGAAACACCATATATTTT